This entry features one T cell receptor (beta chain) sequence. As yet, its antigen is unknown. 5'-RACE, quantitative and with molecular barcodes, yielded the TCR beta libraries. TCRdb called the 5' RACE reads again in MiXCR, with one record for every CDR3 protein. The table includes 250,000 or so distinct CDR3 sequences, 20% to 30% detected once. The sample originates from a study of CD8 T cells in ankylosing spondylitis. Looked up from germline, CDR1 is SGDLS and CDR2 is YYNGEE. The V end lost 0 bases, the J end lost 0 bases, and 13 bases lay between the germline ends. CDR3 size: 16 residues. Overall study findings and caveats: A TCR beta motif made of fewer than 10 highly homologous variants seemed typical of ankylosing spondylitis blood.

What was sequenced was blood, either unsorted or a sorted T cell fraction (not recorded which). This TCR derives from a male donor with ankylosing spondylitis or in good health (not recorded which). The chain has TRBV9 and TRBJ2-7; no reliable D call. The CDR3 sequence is CASSVGLQALSYEQYF. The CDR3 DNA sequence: TGTGCCAGCAGCGTAGGGTTGCAGGCCCTCTCCTACGAGCAGTACTTC.